The source of this TCR beta chain is a study of cytomegalovirus exposure and HLA in healthy donors. Study details: In a previous analysis, about 100 million unique TCR beta sequences were found from some 180 million T cells.

The PCR employed 60 Vbeta primers together with 13 Jbeta primers. Method: immunoSEQ multiplex PCR; TCRdb's copy keeps in-frame clones and lacks some. This sample has under 200,000 clones, with approximately 77% found just once. Germline V gives CDR1 MGHRA, CDR2 YSYEKL. CDR3 length: 20 amino acids. With 1 base clipped from V and 2 bases from J, the junction kept 15 bases outside the gene matches. This clonotype was obtained from a man aged 25-45 years in good health and CMV-seropositive. Sequencing was done on a sample of PBMCs. The rearrangement links TRBV4-1 to TRBJ2-5; 11 bases are shared with TRBD2. The CDR3 loop reads CASSQVGPGLAGGEQETQYF. CDR3 in DNA: TGCGCCAGCAGCCAAGTGGGGCCGGGCCTAGCGGGGGGCGAACAAGAGACCCAGTACTTC.